Listed below are T cell receptor beta chains from one sample, sequenced in a study of T cell repertoires in cytomegalovirus infection. What these receptors recognize is not known. TCRdb independently ran MiXCR on the reads; one entry per CDR3 protein. This table has roughly 860,000 distinct CDR3 sequences, approximately 32% appearing once. The specimen was cultured CD8+ T cells from PBMCs, collected from culture after CMV antigen stimulation. The receptors shown here come from a human donor in good health (CMV status not recorded). Some clones in this sample may be carry-over from other donors' samples. Each CDR3 is given with its conserved first and last residue. A D gene is named only where the DNA matches it firmly.

V	J	D	CDR3
TRBV13	TRBJ1-1	.	CASSFRTNGDTEAFF
TRBV6-5	TRBJ1-1	.	CASSYFGQNTEAFF
TRBV6-8	TRBJ1-1	.	CGSSRGRTEAFF
TRBV7-2	TRBJ1-2	.	CASSLPLQGRILRDYGYTF
TRBV5-4	TRBJ1-2	.	CASRKDKPNYGYTF
TRBV12-3/TRBV12-4	TRBJ2-3	.	CASSSKISLPKSRTDTQYF
TRBV12-5	TRBJ1-2	TRBD1	CASGLRQGNGYTF
TRBV7-3	TRBJ1-2	.	CASSFGEIHNYGYTF
TRBV4-1	TRBJ1-3	.	CASSQDFGGAGNTIYF
TRBV6-6	TRBJ2-7	.	CASSLGADDEQYF
TRBV28	TRBJ2-2	.	CASSSMRGLNTGELFF
TRBV6-1	TRBJ2-2	.	CASREADRWIAGELFF
TRBV5-4	TRBJ2-7	TRBD1	CASTSGTGSYEQYF
TRBV7-2	TRBJ2-2	.	CASSQGWGIRGGELFF
TRBV11-2	TRBJ2-2	.	CASSFYEGLQTGELFF
TRBV2	TRBJ2-3	.	CASSEASTRKDTQYF
TRBV19	TRBJ2-3	.	CASQSLEGRPGDTQYF
TRBV6-6	TRBJ1-1	.	CASSNPENTEAFF
TRBV15	TRBJ1-2	.	CATADSRGWYGYTF
TRBV19	TRBJ2-1	TRBD2	CASSPGLPWGNEQFF
TRBV7-6	TRBJ2-1	TRBD1	CASSSRTGLGNEQFF
TRBV4-1	TRBJ2-5	.	CASSQALGEGAWETQYF
TRBV7-2	TRBJ2-4	.	CASSAAGKNIQYF
TRBV7-9	TRBJ1-6	.	CASSLVGGRYSPLHF
TRBV6-2/TRBV6-3	TRBJ2-5	TRBD1	CASSYRDRGLETQYF
TRBV27	TRBJ1-5	.	CASSSRRGTSNQPQHF
TRBV5-1	TRBJ1-1	.	CASSLETAMNTEAFF
TRBV7-2	TRBJ2-5	.	CASSLNGGEETQYF
TRBV7-9	TRBJ2-5	TRBD2	CASSPSPSGEETQYF
TRBV2	TRBJ2-3	.	CASLDGYTDTQYF
TRBV13	TRBJ1-1	.	CASKEQGGNTEAFF
TRBV6-1	TRBJ2-1	.	CASFDSYNEQFF
TRBV7-9	TRBJ1-2	.	CACRSPLTRGYTF
TRBV11-3	TRBJ1-5	.	CASSPPTQYNSNQPQHF
TRBV7-8	TRBJ1-5	TRBD1	CASSSRDRGFSPQHF
TRBV28	TRBJ2-5	TRBD1	CASSTRWDRFKETQYF
TRBV12-3/TRBV12-4	TRBJ2-1	TRBD1	CASSFWDRYTNEQFF
TRBV7-2	TRBJ1-4	.	CASSRAGEKLFF
TRBV6-4	TRBJ1-1	.	CASSGQYTEAFF
TRBV12-3/TRBV12-4	TRBJ1-1	TRBD1	CASRDRGHGNTEAFF
TRBV6-5	TRBJ1-1	.	CASAIDRNTEAFF
TRBV6-2/TRBV6-3	TRBJ2-5	.	CASSYRVVSDKIDGTQYF
TRBV7-9	TRBJ2-5	TRBD2	CASSTSGGAKETQYF
TRBV19	TRBJ2-1	.	CASRQNGFAVNEQFF
TRBV12-5	TRBJ2-5	TRBD2	CASAPGLAGPQETQYF
TRBV10-3	TRBJ1-5	.	CATAGTSTNQPQHF
TRBV15	TRBJ1-5	.	CATSRDLGESQPQHF
TRBV6-5	TRBJ1-1	.	CASSYSIGREYTEAFF
TRBV12-5	TRBJ1-3	.	CASGFLEEGNTIYF
TRBV25-1	TRBJ2-1	.	CASSEGLRNEQFF
TRBV27	TRBJ1-2	TRBD1	CASSFTGGDGYTF
TRBV28	TRBJ1-2	.	CASSLQGPAYGYTF
TRBV20-1	TRBJ2-1	.	CSASVPGIRYYNEQFF